These 13 T cell receptor beta chains came from one sample sequenced in a study of OX40 agonist ivuxolimab in advanced cancers. Clones were read by immunoSEQ multiplex PCR, and TCRdb kept only the in-frame ones, dropping some. The sample carries fewer than 200,000 clones, roughly 94% recorded once. The source material was CD4+ or CD8+ T cells sorted from blood, sampled in a trial of the OX40 agonist ivuxolimab. The source of these receptors is an adult with an advanced solid tumor such as melanoma, head and neck, liver or kidney cancer.

This clone was recorded once. The chain couples TRBV19 to TRBJ1-2; D remains ambiguous. Per germline, CDR1 LNHDA and CDR2 SQIVND (reference sequence). Deletions cut 1 base from V and 8 bases from J, with 20 bases between. The CDR3 runs to 16 residues. The CDR3 loop reads CASSIGVLKNSWGYTF. CDR3 coding DNA: TGTGCCAGTAGTATAGGAGTTCTCAAGAATAGTTGGGGCTACACCTTC.

J is TRBJ2-2 and V is TRBV9; TRBD2 might be the D (6 bases). Trimming stripped 7 bases from V and 3 bases from J, with 16 bases between. Germline V gene data show CDR1 as SGDLS and CDR2 as YYNGEE. The CDR3 is 15 residues long. The CDR3 DNA is TGTGCCAGCGCGTGGTCGGGGGATCACACCGGGGAGCTGTTTTTT. Amino acid sequence: CASAWSGDHTGELFF.

A remark on this clone: The sample has other DNA sequences that encode this CDR3 too. The gene calls are TRBV7-2 and TRBJ2-1, with 9 bases identical to TRBD1. Germline-derived CDR1 and CDR2 are SGHTA and FQGNSA. Losses at the gene ends were 4 bases for V and 1 base for J; bases not matched to a gene: 2. There are 15 residues in the CDR3. The CDR3 sequence is CASSSDRGSYNEQFF. In nucleotides, the CDR3 is TGTGCCAGCAGCTCGGACAGGGGATCCTACAATGAGCAGTTCTTC.

The V call is TRBV7-2, the J call TRBJ2-7; D gene unclear. From germline, CDR1 is SGHTA and CDR2 FQGNSA. This CDR3 region has 14 residues. Trimming pared 1 base from V and 10 bases from J, leaving 17 bases between. For the CDR3, the DNA is TGTGCCAGCAGCTTAGAGGGCAATGGACGACCCCAGTACTTC. Translated: CASSLEGNGRPQYF.

The chain recombines TRBV7-2 with TRBJ2-5, with a weak D call TRBD2 (6 bases). The germline V gene has CDR1 SGHTA and CDR2 FQGNSA. CDR3 length: 13 amino acids. V was clipped by 4 bases and J by 2 bases, with 8 bases between them. The CDR3 reads CASSSGLQETQYF. The DNA for the CDR3 is TGTGCCAGCAGCTCGGGACTGCAAGAGACCCAGTACTTC.

The rearrangement links TRBV7-2 to TRBJ2-7, with TRBD1 matching over 8 bases. Germline V gene lookup returns CDR1 SGHTA and CDR2 FQGNSA. Trimming at V came to 5 bases and at J to 2 bases, leaving 5 bases not matched to a gene. The CDR3 sequence is 14 residues long. CDR3 DNA sequence: TGTGCCAGCAGCGCCGACAGGGGTCCCTACGAGCAGTACTTC. It translates to CASSADRGPYEQYF.

The gene calls are TRBV5-1 and TRBJ1-1, with D uncertain. This CDR3 is built from 15 residues. Germline V CDR1 and CDR2: SGHRS, YFSETQ. V lost 0 bases to trimming and J lost 0 bases, with 9 bases between them. The CDR3 sequence: CASSLGVQMNTEAFF. CDR3 DNA: TGCGCCAGCAGCTTGGGGGTCCAGATGAACACTGAAGCTTTCTTT. Full variable domain (outside the CDR3, taken from reference TRBV5-1 and TRBJ1-1): KAGVTQTPRYLIKTRGQQVTLSCSPISGHRSVSWYQQTPGQGLQFLFEYFSETQRNKGNFPGRFSGRQFSNSRSEMNVSTLELGDSALYLCASSLGVQMNTEAFFGQGTRLTVV.

J is TRBJ2-7 and V is TRBV7-2, with 8 positions matching TRBD1. CDR3 length equals 16 residues. V lost 2 bases, J lost 3 bases, and 9 bases stayed unmatched. The germline V gene has CDR1 SGHTA and CDR2 FQGNSA. CDR3 bases: TGTGCCAGCAGCTTATTCCCCCGGGACAGGAACTACGAGCAGTACTTC. Translated, it gives CASSLFPRDRNYEQYF.

The chain combines TRBV18 with TRBJ2-1; either TRBD1 or TRBD2 may fit D (5 bases each). The CDR3 spans 14 residues. Trimming stripped 5 bases from V and 8 bases from J, with 16 bases between. The germline CDR1 and CDR2 sequences are KGHSH and LQKENI. The CDR3, as DNA: TGTGCCAGCTCATTTCCAGGGAGTGCCGATGAGCAGTTCTTC. It specifies CASSFPGSADEQFF.

V is TRBV6-4 and J is TRBJ2-3, with 8 bases matching TRBD2. Per germline, CDR1 MRHNA and CDR2 SNTAGT. V lost 5 bases, J lost 3 bases, and 7 bases stayed unmatched. This CDR3 is built from 15 residues. The DNA for the CDR3 is TGTGCCAGCAGTCCGGGAGGGGGGTATACAGATACGCAGTATTTT. Amino acids: CASSPGGGYTDTQYF.

This sequence joins TRBV5-1 and TRBJ2-5, with a weak D call TRBD1 (6 bases). CDR3 length: 15 amino acids. The germline V gene encodes CDR1 SGHRS and CDR2 YFSETQ. Trimming took off 0 bases at V and 5 bases at J, with 14 bases between the two ends. This CDR3 reads CASSLAGTTGETQYF. In DNA, the CDR3 is TGCGCCAGCAGCTTGGCCGGGACAACTGGGGAGACCCAGTACTTC. Together with reference TRBV5-1 and TRBJ2-5, the CDR3 gives the full variable domain: KAGVTQTPRYLIKTRGQQVTLSCSPISGHRSVSWYQQTPGQGLQFLFEYFSETQRNKGNFPGRFSGRQFSNSRSEMNVSTLELGDSALYLCASSLAGTTGETQYFGPGTRLLVL.

The V and J genes are TRBV2 and TRBJ2-7; D uncertain. Looked up from germline, CDR1 is SNHLY and CDR2 is FYNNEI. Trimming stripped 5 bases from V and 2 bases from J, with 10 bases between. This CDR3 comprises 13 residues. The CDR3 DNA is TGTGCCAGCAGTCCTGGACGCCCCTACGAGCAGTACTTC. This gives the protein CASSPGRPYEQYF.

The V gene is TRBV19, the J gene TRBJ1-2, with 7 bases that match TRBD1. Per the germline V gene, CDR1 is LNHDA and CDR2 is SQIVND (reference sequence). After removal of 6 bases from V and 8 bases from J, the junction contained 12 bases not matched to a gene. The CDR3 length is 14 residues. This CDR3 reads CASSRTGVGLGYTF. The DNA for the CDR3 is TGTGCCAGTAGCCGAACAGGGGTCGGCCTGGGCTACACCTTC.